Shown below are 8 T cell receptor beta chains from a single sample sequenced in a study of control samples from healthy donors and cancer patients. Only in-frame clones appear in the TCRdb table, and some are missing; sequencing was by immunoSEQ multiplex PCR. The profile shows some 130,000 clones, around 90% of them singletons. The source material was blood. The receptors stem from a man younger than 30 in good health.

The chain recombines TRBV5-1 with TRBJ2-5; maybe TRBD1 (6 bases). The germline gives CDR1 SGHRS, CDR2 YFSETQ. V dropped 1 base and J dropped 3 bases, with 10 bases sitting between them. The CDR3 is 14 amino acids. The CDR3 DNA reads TGCGCCAGCAGCTTGATAGGGGGTGAAGAGACCCAGTACTTC. Amino acids: CASSLIGGEETQYF.

The CDR3 sequence is CASSFGGASSYEQYF. For the CDR3, the DNA is TGCGCCAGCAGCTTTGGTGGGGCTAGCTCCTACGAGCAGTACTTC. The V gene is TRBV5-1, the J gene TRBJ2-7; possible D gene TRBD1, 5 bases. V lost 2 bases to trimming and J lost 0 bases, with 12 bases between them. This CDR3 comprises 15 residues. Per the germline V gene, CDR1 is SGHRS and CDR2 is YFSETQ.

CDR3 protein: CASSYSGTHNEQFF. As DNA, the CDR3 is TGTGCCAGCAGTTATAGTGGGACTCACAATGAGCAGTTCTTC. The chain is built from TRBV6-5 and TRBJ2-1; D may be TRBD2 (6 bases). CDR1 and CDR2 from the germline V gene are MNHEY and SVGAGI. Trimming left V 3 bases short and J 5 bases short, with 11 bases between. The CDR3 has 14 residues.

The gene calls are TRBV5-1 and TRBJ2-1; weak D call: TRBD2 (6 bases). The CDR3 length is 15 residues. Looked up from germline, CDR1 is SGHRS and CDR2 is YFSETQ. Between the trimmed V and J ends, which lost 0 bases and 0 bases, there was a span of 7 bases. CDR3 DNA: TGCGCCAGCAGCTTGGATAGCGGCTCCTACAATGAGCAGTTCTTC. This gives the protein CASSLDSGSYNEQFF.

This chain connects TRBV11-2 to TRBJ2-7; perhaps TRBD1 as D (5 bases). Trimming removed 5 bases at V and 0 bases at J, with 14 bases between. The germline gives CDR1 SGHAT, CDR2 FQNNGV. There are 15 residues in the CDR3. The CDR3 DNA reads TGTGCCAGCAGCGCAGAACCTACAGGCTCCTACGAGCAGTACTTC. Encoded protein: CASSAEPTGSYEQYF. The whole variable domain, remainder taken from reference TRBV11-2 and TRBJ2-7, is EAGVAQSPRYKIIEKRQSVAFWCNPISGHATLYWYQQILGQGPKLLIQFQNNGVVDDSQLPKDRFSAERLKGVDSTLKIQPAKLEDSAVYLCASSAEPTGSYEQYFGPGTRLTVT.

V usage is TRBV27 and J usage is TRBJ1-2; D might be TRBD1 (6 bases). The CDR3 runs 13 residues. The germline CDR1 and CDR2 sequences are MNHEY and SMNVEV (reference sequence). V was trimmed by 5 bases and J by 7 bases, leaving 14 bases between them. The CDR3 reads CASSVGGLGGYTF. DNA for the CDR3: TGTGCCAGCAGTGTTGGGGGGCTCGGTGGCTACACCTTC.

This clone was counted a few times. This rearrangement joins TRBV7-9 to TRBJ2-7; D gene unclear. CDR1 is SEHNR and CDR2 is FQNEAQ in the germline V gene (reference sequence). This CDR3 contains 12 residues. Trimming removed 5 bases from V and 5 bases from J, with 10 bases in between. The CDR3 region is CASSASGDEQYF. Here the CDR3 DNA reads TGTGCCAGCAGCGCCTCTGGGGACGAGCAGTACTTC.

The chain employs TRBV5-1 and TRBJ2-1; 8 bases align to TRBD2. With V trimmed by 6 bases and J by 8 bases, 10 bases remained unmatched. Germline V lookup: CDR1 SGHRS, CDR2 YFSETQ. This CDR3 is 14 amino acids long. DNA of the CDR3: TGCGCCAGCACCCTGGGAGCGGGGGACTATGAGCAGTTCTTC. This translates into CASTLGAGDYEQFF.